The 19 T cell receptor beta chains below were found in one sample sequenced in a study of Graves' ophthalmopathy and Graves' hyperthyroidism. RNA transcripts served as template for amplifying TCR beta CDR3 sequences. RT-PCR with HTBI primers came first, then second-round multiplex PCR. TCRdb ran MiXCR on the multiplex PCR reads and lists one entry per CDR3 protein. The sample shows approximately 640,000 distinct CDR3 sequences, under 50% of them seen only once. Sequenced: peripheral blood. All receptors derive from an adult man with Graves' ophthalmopathy.

This clonotype was seen many times. V usage is TRBV2 and J usage is TRBJ2-7, with D hard to call. Looked up from germline, CDR1 is SNHLY and CDR2 is FYNNEI. CDR3 size: 11 residues. V was cut by 6 bases and J by 3 bases, with 6 bases left in between. The DNA for the CDR3 is TGTGCCAGCAGCGGAGACTACGAGCAGTACTTC. Translated, it gives CASSGDYEQYF.

This clonotype appeared many times. In DNA, the CDR3 is TGCAGCGCAGACTCGGTGATGAACACTGAAGCTTTCTTT. Amino acids: CSADSVMNTEAFF. V gene TRBV29-1 combines with J gene TRBJ1-1; D remains ambiguous. Trimming stripped 7 bases from V and 0 bases from J, with 12 bases between. Germline CDR1 SQVTM, CDR2 ANQGSEA. There are 13 residues in the CDR3.

This clonotype was counted at least ten times. The chain couples TRBV29-1 to TRBJ1-3; unclear D gene. Trimming took off 0 bases at V and 0 bases at J, with 3 bases between the two ends. CDR1 and CDR2 (germline): SQVTM, ANQGSEA. The CDR3 spans 13 residues. As DNA, the CDR3 is TGCAGCGTTGAAGAAAGCTCTGGAAACACCATATATTTT. It is translated as CSVEESSGNTIYF.

CDR3 residues: CASSPVGYGYTF. The CDR3 region has the DNA TGTGCCAGCAGCCCCGTCGGATATGGCTACACCTTC. The chain links TRBV7-9 to TRBJ1-2; the D is unclear. V was shortened by 5 bases and J by 5 bases, with 9 bases between the two germline ends. Germline CDR1 and CDR2: SEHNR and FQNEAQ (reference sequence). The CDR3 extends over 12 amino acids.

The chain joins TRBV18 to TRBJ1-4; no clear D gene. This CDR3 contains 12 residues. Deletions cut 4 bases from V and 6 bases from J, with 6 bases between. The germline gives CDR1 KGHSH, CDR2 LQKENI. The CDR3 sequence is CASSHADEKLFF. In DNA form, the CDR3 reads TGTGCCAGCTCACACGCGGATGAAAAACTGTTTTTT.

In its sample, this clonotype was seen many times. The chain employs TRBV12-3 or TRBV12-4 and TRBJ2-7, with D possibly TRBD1 on 7 matching bases. The CDR3 is 13 amino acids. The V and J ends lost 7 bases and 2 bases respectively, with 12 bases between them. CDR3 amino acids: CASTGDRTYEQYF. In DNA, the CDR3 is TGTGCCAGCACGGGGGACAGAACCTACGAGCAGTACTTC.

The genes are TRBV7-2 and TRBJ2-7; the D is unclear. Trimming took off 5 bases at V and 3 bases at J, with 14 bases between the two ends. This CDR3 has 14 residues. CDR1 is SGHTA and CDR2 is FQGNSA in the germline V gene. CDR3 in amino acids: CASSRLLGGYEQYF. CDR3 nucleotides: TGTGCCAGCAGCCGGCTCCTGGGTGGCTACGAGCAGTACTTC.

Comments on this clonotype: This clone may be a read error of a much larger clone one base away. The chain recombines TRBV7-9 with TRBJ2-2; D perhaps matches TRBD1 (6 bases). CDR3 length: 13 residues. The V end lost 6 bases, the J end lost 6 bases, and 11 bases lay between the germline ends. Germline lookup yields CDR1 SEHNR and CDR2 FQNEAQ (reference sequence). The CDR3 is CASRQGRPGELFF. In DNA, the CDR3 is TGTGCCAGCAGACAGGGTCGGCCCGGGGAGCTGTTTTTT.

V is TRBV7-9 and J is TRBJ2-7; 10 bases line up with TRBD1. This CDR3 has 16 residues. Germline lookup yields CDR1 SEHNR and CDR2 FQNEAQ (reference sequence). The junction had 9 bases not matched to a gene; V was cut back by 3 bases and J by 4 bases. The CDR3 DNA is TGTGCCAGCAGCTTGAACCCCGGGACAGGGGTGTACGAGCAGTACTTC. Amino acids: CASSLNPGTGVYEQYF.

The V gene is TRBV12-3 or TRBV12-4, the J gene TRBJ1-1; D gene unclear. The CDR3 is 16 amino acids. The V end was cut by 2 bases, the J end by 0 bases, with 13 bases between. CDR3 sequence (DNA): TGTGCCAGCAGTTTAAGATACGCGAACATGAACACTGAAGCTTTCTTT. Its translation: CASSLRYANMNTEAFF.

A word on this clonotype: A much larger clonotype is one base distant, so this may be a read error. No conserved phenylalanine or tryptophan is present at the end of the CDR3, so a read error is the likely explanation. V is TRBV12-3 or TRBV12-4 and J is TRBJ1-1; D is undetermined. Trimming pared 5 bases from V and 7 bases from J, leaving 5 bases between. The CDR3 sequence is 10 residues long. Written as DNA, the CDR3 is TGTGCCAGCAGTAAGGTTGAAGCTTTCCTT. Translating it yields CASSKVEAFL.

The rearrangement joins TRBV7-3 to TRBJ1-1; D unclear. Looked up from germline, CDR1 is SGHTA and CDR2 is FQGTGA. Trimming removed 1 base from V and 8 bases from J, with 5 bases in between. The length of the CDR3 is 11 residues. This CDR3 reads CASSLMGEAFF. CDR3 in DNA: TGTGCCAGCAGCTTAATGGGGGAAGCTTTCTTT.

This sequence joins TRBV29-1 and TRBJ2-5; D possibly matches TRBD1 or TRBD2 (5 bases each). Germline values: CDR1 SQVTM, CDR2 ANQGSEA. The CDR3 loop spans 12 amino acids. Trimming left V 7 bases short and J 2 bases short, with 11 bases between. The CDR3 nucleotides are TGCAGCGCTTCCTGGGGGCAAGAGACCCAGTACTTC. Its protein product is CSASWGQETQYF.

CDR3 sequence reads: CASSGHRGAGKTQYF. The CDR3, as DNA: TGTGCCAGCAGCGGCCACAGGGGCGCGGGAAAGACCCAGTACTTC. V usage is TRBV7-2 and J usage is TRBJ2-5; D is possibly TRBD1 (7 bases). Looked up from germline, CDR1 is SGHTA and CDR2 is FQGNSA. The CDR3 totals 15 residues. The germline V and J ends were trimmed by 5 bases and 6 bases, with 19 bases remaining between them. Supplemented by reference TRBV7-2 and TRBJ2-5, the full variable domain reads GAGVSQSPSNKVTEKGKDVELRCDPISGHTALYWYRQSLGQGLEFLIYFQGNSAPDKSGLPSDRFSAERTGGSVSTLTIQRTQQEDSAVYLCASSGHRGAGKTQYFGPGTRLLVL.

The chain joins TRBV10-3 to TRBJ2-7, with TRBD1 identical over 7 bases. With 10 bases clipped from V and 1 base from J, the junction kept 19 bases outside the gene matches. Germline lookup yields CDR1 ENHRY and CDR2 SYGVKD. CDR3 length equals 17 residues. The CDR3 reads CASSPRYTGATSYEQYF. The DNA of the CDR3 is TGTGCCAGCAGCCCTAGGTATACAGGGGCTACTTCCTACGAGCAGTACTTC.

There are many counts of this clonotype. This rearrangement joins TRBV7-2 to TRBJ1-1; unclear D gene. Per the germline V gene, CDR1 is SGHTA and CDR2 is FQGNSA. The CDR3 loop spans 14 amino acids. Deletions cut 4 bases from V and 4 bases from J, with 13 bases between. CDR3 nucleotide sequence: TGTGCCAGCAGCTCGGAGGCGGCGATCACTGAAGCTTTCTTT. Its protein is CASSSEAAITEAFF. The whole variable domain, remainder taken from reference TRBV7-2 and TRBJ1-1, is GAGVSQSPSNKVTEKGKDVELRCDPISGHTALYWYRQSLGQGLEFLIYFQGNSAPDKSGLPSDRFSAERTGGSVSTLTIQRTQQEDSAVYLCASSSEAAITEAFFGQGTRLTVV.

This clonotype was counted a few times. At one end, the junction sequence differs from germline, possibly due to a read error. The V call is TRBV5-1, the J call TRBJ2-2; TRBD1 matches 8 bases. Germline assignment: CDR1 SGHRS and CDR2 YFSETQ. The CDR3 loop spans 19 amino acids. Here the CDR3 DNA reads TGTGCCAGCAGCCACCCCGTCGAGAAGACAGGGGCGAACACCGGGGAGCTGTTTTTT. Translation: CASSHPVEKTGANTGELFF. Looking up the rest from reference TRBV5-1 and TRBJ2-2 gives the full variable domain: KAGVTQTPRYLIKTRGQQVTLSCSPISGHRSVSWYQQTPGQGLQFLFEYFSETQRNKGNFPGRFSGRQFSNSRSEMNVSTLELGDSALYLCASSHPVEKTGANTGELFFGEGSRLTVL.

The chain couples TRBV7-3 to TRBJ2-6, with a possible D match to TRBD1 (6 bases). This CDR3 spans 16 amino acids. Trimming cost V 5 bases and J 3 bases, with 14 bases left between them. CDR1 SGHTA and CDR2 FQGTGA come from the germline V gene. The CDR3 region has the DNA TGTGCCAGCAGCCGAACCAGGGGTGGTGGGGCCAACGTCCTGACTTTC. This encodes CASSRTRGGGANVLTF. The variable domain in full, with the rest retrieved from reference TRBV7-3 and TRBJ2-6, is GAGVSQTPSNKVTEKGKYVELRCDPISGHTALYWYRQSLGQGPEFLIYFQGTGAADDSGLPNDRFFAVRPEGSVSTLKIQRTERGDSAVYLCASSRTRGGGANVLTFGAGSRLTVL.

As concerns this clonotype: This sequence may be a read error, since a much larger clone differs from it by one base. The CDR3 DNA reads as TGCAGCACCCGGACAGGGTTCGGCTACGCCTTC. It yields the protein CSTRTGFGYAF. V is TRBV29-1 and J is TRBJ1-2, with 8 bases matching TRBD1. The CDR3 is made up of 11 amino acids. The V gene's germline CDR1 is SQVTM and CDR2 ANQGSEA.